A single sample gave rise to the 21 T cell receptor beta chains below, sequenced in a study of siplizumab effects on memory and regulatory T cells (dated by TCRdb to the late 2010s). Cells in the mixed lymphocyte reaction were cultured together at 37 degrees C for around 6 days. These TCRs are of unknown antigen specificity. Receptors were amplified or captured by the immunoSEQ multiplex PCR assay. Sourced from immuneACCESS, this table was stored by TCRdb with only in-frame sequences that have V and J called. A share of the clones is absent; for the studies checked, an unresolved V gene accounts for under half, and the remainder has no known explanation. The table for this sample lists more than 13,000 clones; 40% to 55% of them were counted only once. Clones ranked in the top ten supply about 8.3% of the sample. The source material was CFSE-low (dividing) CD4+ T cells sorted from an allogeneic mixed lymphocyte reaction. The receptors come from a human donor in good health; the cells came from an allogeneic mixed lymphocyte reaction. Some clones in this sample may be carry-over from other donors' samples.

In DNA form, the CDR3 reads TGCAGTCCGGGACAGGGACGCGAGCAGTACTTC. Translating gives CSPGQGREQYF. The rearrangement uses TRBV20-1 and TRBJ2-7; 9 bases fit TRBD1. J lost 6 bases, V lost 8 bases, and 5 bases had no gene match. Germline loops: CDR1 DFQATT, CDR2 SNEGSKA (reference sequence). This CDR3 is 11 amino acids long.

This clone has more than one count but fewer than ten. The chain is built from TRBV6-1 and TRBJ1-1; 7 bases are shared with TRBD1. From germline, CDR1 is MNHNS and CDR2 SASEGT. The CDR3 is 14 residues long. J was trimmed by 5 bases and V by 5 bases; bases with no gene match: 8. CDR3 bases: TGTGCCAGCAGTATAAACAGGGGCAGGACTGAAGCTTTCTTT. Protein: CASSINRGRTEAFF.

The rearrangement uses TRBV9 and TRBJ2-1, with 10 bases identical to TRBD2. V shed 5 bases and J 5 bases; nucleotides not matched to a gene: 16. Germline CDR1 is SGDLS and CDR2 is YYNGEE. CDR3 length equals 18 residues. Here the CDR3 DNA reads TGTGCCAGCAGTGATCAGGAGCGGGAGGGCCTTTTCAACAATGAGCAGTTCTTC. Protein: CASSDQEREGLFNNEQFF. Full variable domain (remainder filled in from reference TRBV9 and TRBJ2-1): DSGVTQTPKHLITATGQRVTLRCSPRSGDLSVYWYQQSLDQGLQFLIQYYNGEERAKGNILERFSAQQFPDLHSELNLSSLELGDSALYFCASSDQEREGLFNNEQFFGPGTRLTVL.

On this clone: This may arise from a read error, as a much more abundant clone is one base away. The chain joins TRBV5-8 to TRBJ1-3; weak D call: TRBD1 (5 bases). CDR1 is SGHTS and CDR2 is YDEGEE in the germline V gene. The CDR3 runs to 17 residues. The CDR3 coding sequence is TGTGTCAGCAGCTTGCTAAGGATGGGGGTTTCTGGAAACACCATATATTTT. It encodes CVSSLLRMGVSGNTIYF. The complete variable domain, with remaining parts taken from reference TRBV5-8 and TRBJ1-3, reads EAGVTQSPTHLIKTRGQQATLRCSPISGHTSVYWYQQALGLGLQFLLWYDEGEERNRGNFPPRFSGRQFPNYSSELNVNALELEDSALYLCVSSLLRMGVSGNTIYFGEGSWLTVV.

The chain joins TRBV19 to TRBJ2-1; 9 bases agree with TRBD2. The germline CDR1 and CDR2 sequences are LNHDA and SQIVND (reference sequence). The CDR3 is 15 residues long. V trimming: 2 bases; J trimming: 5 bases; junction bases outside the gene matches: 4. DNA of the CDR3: TGTGCCAGTAGTATAAGGGGACTAGCCCACAATGAGCAGTTCTTC. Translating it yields CASSIRGLAHNEQFF.

CDR3 coding DNA: TGTGCCACCAGCAGAGCCCAGATCCTCGGGGAGCTGTTTTTT. This codes for CATSRAQILGELFF. The chain recombines TRBV15 with TRBJ2-2; no firm D call. CDR1 is LNHNV, CDR2 YYDKDF, per germline (reference sequence). Trimming removed 1 base from V and 7 bases from J, with 10 bases in between. The CDR3 length is 14 residues.

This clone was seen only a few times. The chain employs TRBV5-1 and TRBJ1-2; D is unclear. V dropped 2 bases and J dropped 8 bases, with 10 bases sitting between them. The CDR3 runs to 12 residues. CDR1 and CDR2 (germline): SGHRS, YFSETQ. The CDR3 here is CASSLVGWGYTF. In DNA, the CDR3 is TGCGCCAGCAGCTTAGTCGGCTGGGGCTACACCTTC.

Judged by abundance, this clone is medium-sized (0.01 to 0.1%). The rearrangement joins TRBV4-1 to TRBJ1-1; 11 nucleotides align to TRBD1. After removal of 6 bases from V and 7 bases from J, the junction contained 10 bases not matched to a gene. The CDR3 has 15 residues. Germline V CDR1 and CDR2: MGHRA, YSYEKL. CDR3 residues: CASRLGDRGISEAFF. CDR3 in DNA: TGCGCCAGCAGACTAGGGGACAGGGGGATCAGTGAAGCTTTCTTT.

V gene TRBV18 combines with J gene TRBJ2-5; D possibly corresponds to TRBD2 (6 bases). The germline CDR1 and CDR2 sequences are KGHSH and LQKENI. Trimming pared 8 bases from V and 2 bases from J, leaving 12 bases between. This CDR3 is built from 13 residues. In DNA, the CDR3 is TGTGCCAGCGGTGTAGGACTACAAGAGACCCAGTACTTC. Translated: CASGVGLQETQYF.

CDR3 sequence reads: CASSPRWGAFF. CDR3 bases: TGTGCCAGCAGCCCCCGGTGGGGAGCTTTCTTT. This chain links TRBV7-2 with TRBJ1-1, with D hard to call. Per germline, CDR1 SGHTA and CDR2 FQGNSA. The V end lost 5 bases, the J end lost 10 bases, and 11 bases lay between the germline ends. This CDR3 spans 11 amino acids.

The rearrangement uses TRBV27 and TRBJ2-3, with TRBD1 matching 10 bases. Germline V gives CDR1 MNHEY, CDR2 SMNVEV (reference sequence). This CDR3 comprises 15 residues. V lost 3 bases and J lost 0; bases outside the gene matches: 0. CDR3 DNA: TGTGCCAGCAGTTTGGGACAGGGGAGCACAGATACGCAGTATTTT. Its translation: CASSLGQGSTDTQYF.

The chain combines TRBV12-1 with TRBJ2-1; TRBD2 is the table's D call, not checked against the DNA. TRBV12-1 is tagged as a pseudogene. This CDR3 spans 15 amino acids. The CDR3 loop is CASSSGGGRENEQFF. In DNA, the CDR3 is TGTGCCAGCAGCTCGGGCGGCGGGAGGGAAAATGAGCAGTTCTTC.

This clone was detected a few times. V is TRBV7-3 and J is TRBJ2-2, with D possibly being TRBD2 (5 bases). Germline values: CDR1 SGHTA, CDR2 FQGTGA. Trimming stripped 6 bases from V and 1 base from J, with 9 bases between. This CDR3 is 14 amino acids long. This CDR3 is CASSPAGNTGELFF. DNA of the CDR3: TGTGCCAGCAGTCCGGCGGGGAACACCGGGGAGCTGTTTTTT.

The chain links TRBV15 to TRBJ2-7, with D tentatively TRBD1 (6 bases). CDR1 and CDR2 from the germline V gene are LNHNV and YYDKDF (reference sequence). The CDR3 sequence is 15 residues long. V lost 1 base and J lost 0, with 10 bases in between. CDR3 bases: TGTGCCACCAGCAGAGGCAGGGGATTCTCCTACGAGCAGTACTTC. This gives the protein CATSRGRGFSYEQYF.

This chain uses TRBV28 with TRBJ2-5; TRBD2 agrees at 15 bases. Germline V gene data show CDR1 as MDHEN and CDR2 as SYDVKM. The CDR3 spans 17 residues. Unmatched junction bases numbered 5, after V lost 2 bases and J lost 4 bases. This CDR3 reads CASSLPGLAGGTETQYF. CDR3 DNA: TGTGCCAGCAGTTTACCGGGACTAGCGGGAGGTACAGAGACCCAGTACTTC. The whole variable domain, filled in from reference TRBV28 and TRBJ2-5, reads DVKVTQSSRYLVKRTGEKVFLECVQDMDHENMFWYRQDPGLGLRLIYFSYDVKMKEKGDIPEGYSVSREKKERFSLILESASTNQTSMYLCASSLPGLAGGTETQYFGPGTRLLVL.

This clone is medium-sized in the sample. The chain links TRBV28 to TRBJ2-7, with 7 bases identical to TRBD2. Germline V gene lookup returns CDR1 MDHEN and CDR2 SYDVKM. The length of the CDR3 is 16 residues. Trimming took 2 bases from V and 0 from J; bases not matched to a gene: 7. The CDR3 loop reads CASSLAGGGPSYEQYF. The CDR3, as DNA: TGTGCCAGCAGTTTAGCCGGCGGGGGACCCTCCTACGAGCAGTACTTC.

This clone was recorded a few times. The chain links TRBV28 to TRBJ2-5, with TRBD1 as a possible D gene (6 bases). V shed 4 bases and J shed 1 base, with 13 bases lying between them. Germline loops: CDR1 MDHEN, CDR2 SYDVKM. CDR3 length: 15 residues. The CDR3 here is CASSSPTGLQETQYF. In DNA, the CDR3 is TGTGCCAGCAGTTCCCCGACAGGCCTCCAAGAGACCCAGTACTTC.

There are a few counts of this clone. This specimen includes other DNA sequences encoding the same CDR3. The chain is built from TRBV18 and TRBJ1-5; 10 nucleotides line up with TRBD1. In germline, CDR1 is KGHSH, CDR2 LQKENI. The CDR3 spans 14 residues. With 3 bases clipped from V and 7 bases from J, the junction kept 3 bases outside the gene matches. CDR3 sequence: CASSPGTGEQPQHF. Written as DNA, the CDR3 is TGTGCCAGCTCACCCGGGACAGGGGAGCAGCCCCAGCATTTT.

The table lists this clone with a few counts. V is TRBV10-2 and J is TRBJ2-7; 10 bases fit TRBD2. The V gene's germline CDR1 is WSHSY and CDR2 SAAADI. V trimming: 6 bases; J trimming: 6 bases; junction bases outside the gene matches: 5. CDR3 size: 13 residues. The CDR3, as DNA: TGCGCCAGCAGGCTAGCGGGAGTAAGCGAGCAGTACTTC. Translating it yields CASRLAGVSEQYF.

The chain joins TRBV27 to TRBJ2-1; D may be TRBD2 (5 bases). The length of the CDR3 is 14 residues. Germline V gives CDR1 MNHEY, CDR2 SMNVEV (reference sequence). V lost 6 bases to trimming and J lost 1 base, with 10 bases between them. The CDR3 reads CASRLLGSYNEQFF. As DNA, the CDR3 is TGTGCCAGCAGACTACTAGGGTCCTACAATGAGCAGTTCTTC.

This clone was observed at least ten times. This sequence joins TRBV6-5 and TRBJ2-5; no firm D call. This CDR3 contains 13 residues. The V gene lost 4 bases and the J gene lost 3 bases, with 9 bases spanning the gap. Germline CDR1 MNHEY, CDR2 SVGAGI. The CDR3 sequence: CASSFSWEETQYF. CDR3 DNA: TGTGCCAGCAGTTTTTCCTGGGAAGAGACCCAGTACTTC.